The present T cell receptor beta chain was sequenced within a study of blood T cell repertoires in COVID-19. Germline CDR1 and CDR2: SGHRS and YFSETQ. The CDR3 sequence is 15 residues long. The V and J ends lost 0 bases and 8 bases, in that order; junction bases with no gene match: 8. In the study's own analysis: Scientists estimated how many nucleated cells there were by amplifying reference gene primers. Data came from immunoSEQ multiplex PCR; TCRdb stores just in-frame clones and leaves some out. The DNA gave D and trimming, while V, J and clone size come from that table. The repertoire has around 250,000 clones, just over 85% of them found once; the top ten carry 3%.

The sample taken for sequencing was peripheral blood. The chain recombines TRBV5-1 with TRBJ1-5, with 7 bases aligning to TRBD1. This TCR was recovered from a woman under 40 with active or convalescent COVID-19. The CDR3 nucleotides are TGCGCCAGCAGCTTGGGAGGGGGCGAGTTTGAGCCCCAGCATTTT. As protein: CASSLGGGEFEPQHF.